The present T cell receptor beta chain was sequenced within a study of cytomegalovirus exposure and HLA in healthy donors. Points from the study as a whole: In vitro experiments confirmed that a few CMV-associated chains were specific for CMV antigens. Among TCR sequences, most were rare, though some public TCRs appeared in many donors. The authors enumerated 150 to 200 TCR beta chains as linked to cytomegalovirus.

Clones were read by immunoSEQ multiplex PCR, and TCRdb kept only the in-frame ones, dropping some. The sample carries approximately 100,000 clones, around 85% recorded once. This clone appeared once. Its cognate antigen is unknown. CDR1 and CDR2 from the germline V gene are SEHNR and FQNEAQ (reference sequence). V was pared by 5 bases and J by 0 bases, with 16 bases between. This CDR3 is built from 16 residues. The gene calls are TRBV7-9 and TRBJ1-2; maybe TRBD1 (6 bases). The clonotype originates from a woman in her thirties in good health and CMV-seronegative. Sequencing was carried out using PBMCs. Written as DNA, the CDR3 is TGTGCCAGCAGCGGACAACAGGGAAAGGCTAACTATGGCTACACCTTC. Encoded protein: CASSGQQGKANYGYTF.